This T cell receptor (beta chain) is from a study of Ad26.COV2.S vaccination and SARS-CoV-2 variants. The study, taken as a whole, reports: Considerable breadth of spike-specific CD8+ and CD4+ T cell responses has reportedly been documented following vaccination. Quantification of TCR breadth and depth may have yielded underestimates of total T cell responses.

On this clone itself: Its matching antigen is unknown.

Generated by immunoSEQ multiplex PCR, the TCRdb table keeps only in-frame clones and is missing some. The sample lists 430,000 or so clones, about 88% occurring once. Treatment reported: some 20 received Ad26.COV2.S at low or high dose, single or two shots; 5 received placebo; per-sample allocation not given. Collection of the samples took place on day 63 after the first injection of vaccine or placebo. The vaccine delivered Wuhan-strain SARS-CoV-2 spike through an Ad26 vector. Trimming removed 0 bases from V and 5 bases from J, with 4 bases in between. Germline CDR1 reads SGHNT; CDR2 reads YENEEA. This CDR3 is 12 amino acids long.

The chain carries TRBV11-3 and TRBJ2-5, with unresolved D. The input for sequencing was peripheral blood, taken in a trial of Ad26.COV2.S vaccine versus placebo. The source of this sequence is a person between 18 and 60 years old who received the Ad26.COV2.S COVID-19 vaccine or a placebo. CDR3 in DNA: TGTGCCAGCAGCTTAGATCCGGAGACCCAGTACTTC. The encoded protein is CASSLDPETQYF.